This T cell receptor (beta chain) was sequenced during a study of spatial heterogeneity in lung cancer (dated by TCRdb to the late 2010s). Study-wide context: Beta-chain transcripts were consistently detected in greater numbers than alpha-chain transcripts, which likely reflects a higher abundance of beta-chain transcripts. In the raw uncorrected reads, each unique combination of TCR and UMI appeared more than ten times on average. The study quantitatively compared TCR alpha and beta repertoires across multiple tumor regions, matched nontumor lung and blood in non-small cell lung cancer. The study linked features of the TCR repertoire to counts of nonsynonymous mutations, which were determined by whole-exome sequencing of tumor tissue. At surgery, both alpha and beta chains were TCR-sequenced in about 200 tumor regions, 63 to 80 matched nontumor lung samples and 56 PBMC samples.

This specimen's time point label, per the study, means: sample taken at primary tumor resection. Samples were obtained from approximately 72 patients with early-stage, untreated non-small cell lung cancer from the lung TRACERx cohort. Without any cell sorting, TCR sequencing was performed on whole RNA extracted either from tumor and nontumor lung tissue or from cryopreserved PBMC samples. Only patients for whom sufficient RNA was available from at least two tumor regions were selected for TCR sequencing. Before being selected, tumor and adjacent nontumor lung specimens were reviewed by a lung pathologist. The CDR3, from cysteine to phenylalanine, totals 11 residues. The only DNA kept is the CDR3, 33 bases in frame from the first base. From the germline V gene (reference sequence), CDR1 is GTSNPN and CDR2 is SVGIG. A distance of 7 bases separates the germline ends of V and J, which lose 2 bases and 6 bases respectively.

The paper's findings and limits, for the study overall: Additional single-cell paired TCR alpha and beta sequencing was considered necessary to confirm, at a functional level, the hypothesis that regional TCRs recognize regional mutations.

The receptor library was made with 5' RACE. Reads for this sample came from a NextSeq 500. The TCR library protocol attached a unique molecular identifier to each TCR cDNA molecule to allow correction of PCR and sequencing errors. In the source study's methods: TCR identification, UMI-based error correction and CDR3 extraction were performed with Decombinator tools. Expanded TCRs were defined as those above a frequency of 2 per 1,000, corresponding to the top 1% of the tumor frequency distribution. Rényi diversity was computed with the R vegan package after subsampling each repertoire 100 times to 5,000 TCRs. CDR3 similarity networks were built from amino acid triplet string-kernel similarity, with CDR3s being connected when pairwise similarity was above 0.82. The public reads were reprocessed in TCRdb via fastp at Q25 and MiXCR, keeping in-frame beta chains. Every distinct CDR3 protein forms one entry, paired with its most common genes and DNA. Clone size and V and J calls follow TCRdb, not the original study. This sample gives approximately 3,000 distinct CDR3 sequences in total; around 3.1% of them show up just once. The top ten constitute around an eighth of the sample.

This clonotype is termed medium-sized (0.01 to 0.1%). Its antigen is currently not known. No base qualities exist here, and no much larger clone lies one base off it. The starting material was normal lung tissue next to the tumor, obtained at surgery. The receptor's source is a female donor with early-stage non-small cell lung cancer. This receptor chain uses TRBV30 and TRBJ1-1; the D segment could be TRBD1, given 6 matching bases. This receptor carries the CDR3 CAWSRTAEAFF. The bases are TGTGCCTGGAGTCGGACAGCTGAAGCTTTCTTT.